This is a list of T cell receptor beta chains from one sample in a study of pediatric ulcerative colitis. Sequencing was performed with immunoSEQ multiplex PCR; in TCRdb, only in-frame clones are kept and a portion is missing. The table has about 60,000 clones, around 87% seen once. The source material was blood. These receptors were taken from a boy between 10 and 17 years old who was a control in a study of pediatric ulcerative colitis. CDR3s include the opening cysteine and the closing phenylalanine or tryptophan. D genes are given only for firm matches. Where a row states a size, it is once, few, many or the class of an expanded clone; other rows omit it.

v_gene	len	j_gene	d_gene	abundance	CDR3aa	CDR3nt
TRBV11-1	12	TRBJ2-1	NA	few	CASSLTSYEQFF	TGTGCCAGCAGCCTTACTAGCTATGAGCAGTTCTTC
TRBV19	18	TRBJ2-1	NA	once	CASSTPFRYGLKSNEQFF	TGTGCCAGTAGTACTCCATTCCGGTACGGACTAAAGAGCAATGAGCAGTTCTTC
TRBV25-1	17	TRBJ1-2	NA	NA	CASRGIRTDRSDYGYTF	TGTGCCAGCAGGGGAATTCGGACAGATCGGTCGGACTATGGCTACACCTTC
TRBV25-1	17	TRBJ2-1	NA	few	CASSDSGPESSYNEQFF	TGTGCCAGCAGTGATTCAGGACCCGAGAGCTCCTACAATGAGCAGTTCTTC
TRBV5-4	13	TRBJ2-7	TRBD2	NA	CASSLGLAGYTTF	TGTGCCAGCAGCTTGGGACTAGCGGGATACACGACCTTC
TRBV9	16	TRBJ1-3	NA	NA	CASSPPAGRSGNTIYF	TGTGCCAGCAGCCCCCCCGCGGGGCGGTCTGGAAACACCATATATTTT
TRBV19	14	TRBJ2-1	NA	NA	CASSIFGGSNEQFF	TGTGCCAGTAGTATTTTCGGGGGATCGAATGAGCAGTTCTTC
TRBV29-1	13	TRBJ2-1	NA	NA	CSVDGGGRNEQFF	TGCAGCGTTGATGGGGGGGGCCGCAATGAGCAGTTCTTC
TRBV28	16	TRBJ2-7	NA	NA	CASSLLGIQLSYEQYF	TGTGCCAGCAGTTTACTGGGAATTCAACTCTCCTACGAGCAGTACTTC
TRBV10-3	13	TRBJ1-1	NA	NA	CAISEQGGGEAFF	TGTGCCATCAGTGAACAGGGAGGGGGTGAAGCTTTCTTT
TRBV6-6	14	TRBJ2-2	TRBD2	NA	CASIAGGDTGELFF	TGTGCCAGCATCGCGGGAGGGGACACCGGGGAGCTGTTTTTT
TRBV6-1	15	TRBJ2-7	NA	once	CASSEALMGSYEQYF	TGTGCCAGCAGTGAAGCGCTGATGGGTTCCTACGAGCAGTACTTC
TRBV7-9	15	TRBJ2-3	TRBD2	NA	CASSHRTSGTDTQYF	TGTGCCAGCAGCCATCGGACTAGCGGCACAGATACGCAGTATTTT
TRBV4-3	18	TRBJ2-1	TRBD1	NA	CASSHHSQTGAPNNEQFF	TGCGCCAGCAGCCACCACTCCCAGACAGGGGCCCCAAACAATGAGCAGTTCTTC
TRBV27	14	TRBJ2-7	NA	NA	CASSTQGSYYEQYF	TGTGCCAGCAGTACTCAGGGATCGTATTACGAGCAGTACTTC
TRBV9	14	TRBJ1-2	TRBD1	NA	CASSKQGPNYGYTF	TGTGCCAGCAGCAAACAGGGGCCTAACTATGGCTACACCTTC
TRBV7-2	12	TRBJ2-5	NA	once	CASSLVGQGLYF	TGTGCCAGCAGCTTAGTCGGGCAGGGACTTTACTTC
TRBV4-3	18	TRBJ2-5	TRBD1	NA	CASSLIPWDSNSQETQYF	TGCGCCAGCAGCCTGATTCCCTGGGACAGCAACTCCCAAGAGACCCAGTACTTC
TRBV9	14	TRBJ1-4	NA	NA	CASSRVPFDEKLFF	TGTGCCAGCAGCCGGGTACCGTTCGATGAAAAACTGTTTTTT
TRBV5-8	17	TRBJ2-1	TRBD1	NA	CASSLGFLQGATDEQFF	TGTGCCAGCAGCTTGGGGTTCTTGCAGGGGGCGACGGATGAGCAGTTCTTC
TRBV9	15	TRBJ1-1	NA	NA	CASSRINREDTEAFF	TGTGCCAGCAGCCGAATAAACAGGGAGGACACTGAAGCTTTCTTT
TRBV7-3	14	TRBJ1-1	NA	NA	CASSLSGQNTEAFF	TGTGCCAGCAGCTTGTCAGGCCAGAACACTGAAGCTTTCTTT
TRBV9	14	TRBJ2-7	NA	NA	CASSVLPSSYEQYF	TGTGCCAGCAGCGTCCTTCCTAGCTCCTACGAGCAGTACTTC
TRBV28	13	TRBJ1-4	NA	NA	CASSLGQNEKLFF	TGTGCCAGCAGTTTAGGGCAGAATGAAAAACTGTTTTTT
TRBV6-6	14	TRBJ2-1	NA	once	CASSYSEGRNEQFF	TGTGCCAGCAGTTACTCGGAGGGACGCAATGAGCAGTTCTTC
TRBV4-1	12	TRBJ2-4	NA	NA	CASGEVGNIQYF	TGCGCCAGCGGGGAGGTGGGAAACATTCAGTACTTC
TRBV11-2	15	TRBJ2-7	NA	NA	CASSLMDSGAWEQYF	TGTGCCAGCAGCTTAATGGATTCAGGGGCCTGGGAGCAGTACTTC
TRBV9	14	TRBJ1-5	NA	NA	CASSATGVNQPQHF	TGTGCCAGCAGCGCGACGGGGGTAAATCAGCCCCAGCATTTT
TRBV5-4	13	TRBJ2-5	TRBD1	NA	CASSLKGAETQYF	TGTGCCAGCAGCTTGAAGGGGGCGGAGACCCAGTACTTC
TRBV9	16	TRBJ2-3	TRBD2	NA	CASSVTAGGEEDTQYF	TGTGCCAGCAGCGTAACAGCGGGAGGGGAGGAAGATACGCAGTATTTT
TRBV5-4	15	TRBJ1-2	TRBD1	few	CASSLDREESYGYTF	TGTGCCAGCAGCCTGGACAGGGAAGAAAGCTATGGCTACACCTTC